Each of the 14 T cell receptor beta chains below was sequenced from the same sample in a study of blood T cell repertoires in COVID-19. Assay: immunoSEQ multiplex PCR; the TCRdb copy retains only in-frame clones and omits some. The sample lists 70,000 to 100,000 clones, 89% occurring once. The specimen sequenced was peripheral blood. The receptors stem from a man aged 45-60 years with COVID-19, enrolled during active disease.

The chain combines TRBV23-1 with TRBJ2-3, with TRBD2 identical over 9 bases. TRBV23-1 is reported as an ORF; its role is uncertain. CDR3 length equals 16 residues. V lost 0 bases to trimming and J lost 2 bases; unmatched junction nucleotides: 3. CDR3 DNA: TGCGCCAGCAGTCAATCTGAGCGGGGGGTCACAGATACGCAGTATTTT. It translates to CASSQSERGVTDTQYF.

The rearrangement uses TRBV5-1 and TRBJ2-3; possible D gene TRBD2, 6 bases. Looked up from germline, CDR1 is SGHRS and CDR2 is YFSETQ. V lost 7 bases and J lost 2, with 14 bases in between. The CDR3 extends over 14 amino acids. The CDR3 protein is CASAVGGVTDTQYF. CDR3 bases: TGCGCCAGCGCGGTAGGAGGGGTCACAGATACGCAGTATTTT.

V gene TRBV5-8 combines with J gene TRBJ2-3; 9 bases agree with TRBD1. CDR1 SGHTS and CDR2 YDEGEE come from the germline V gene. Trimming cost V 4 bases and J 2 bases; bases outside gene matches: 8. The CDR3 has 16 amino acids. The DNA of the CDR3 is TGTGCCAGCAGCCCAGGACAGGGGTTATACACAGATACGCAGTATTTT. This sequence encodes CASSPGQGLYTDTQYF. Filled out from reference TRBV5-8 and TRBJ2-3, the complete variable domain reads EAGVTQSPTHLIKTRGQQATLRCSPISGHTSVYWYQQALGLGLQFLLWYDEGEERNRGNFPPRFSGRQFPNYSSELNVNALELEDSALYLCASSPGQGLYTDTQYFGPGTRLTVL.

This sequence joins TRBV5-1 and TRBJ2-1, with TRBD2 matching over 13 bases. V lost 1 base, J lost 5 bases, and 15 bases stayed unmatched. Germline assignment: CDR1 SGHRS and CDR2 YFSETQ. The CDR3 runs to 20 residues. The CDR3 sequence: CASSLFPLKTSGGPNNEQFF. CDR3 sequence (DNA): TGCGCCAGCAGCTTGTTCCCCTTGAAGACTAGCGGGGGGCCGAACAATGAGCAGTTCTTC.

V and J are TRBV10-3 and TRBJ2-2; TRBD2 matches at 9 bases. The CDR3 length is 16 residues. With 2 bases clipped from V and 1 base from J, the junction kept 2 bases outside the gene matches. The germline V gene has CDR1 ENHRY and CDR2 SYGVKD. The CDR3 here is CAISETAGGNTGELFF. The CDR3 DNA reads TGTGCCATCAGTGAGACAGCGGGGGGGAACACCGGGGAGCTGTTTTTT.

The chain recombines TRBV4-1 with TRBJ2-1, with 9 bases that match TRBD1. CDR3 length: 13 amino acids. The germline V gene encodes CDR1 MGHRA and CDR2 YSYEKL. The V segment lost 4 bases and the J segment 7 bases; nucleotides outside the gene matches: 2. This CDR3 is CASSRGQGNEQFF. The DNA for the CDR3 is TGCGCCAGCAGCCGAGGACAGGGGAATGAGCAGTTCTTC.

This clone was seen a single time. The chain joins TRBV7-2 to TRBJ2-3; the D gene is possibly TRBD1 (5 bases). CDR1 SGHTA and CDR2 FQGNSA come from the germline V gene. This CDR3 has 14 amino acids. With 3 bases removed from V and 2 bases from J, the gap between germline ends came to 9 bases. The CDR3 here is CASSLGPFTDTQYF. CDR3 coding DNA: TGTGCCAGCAGCTTGGGGCCATTCACAGATACGCAGTATTTT.

V gene TRBV18 combines with J gene TRBJ2-1; D is perhaps TRBD2 (6 bases). Germline CDR1 is KGHSH and CDR2 is LQKENI. This CDR3 spans 16 amino acids. Trimming took off 3 bases at V and 3 bases at J, with 15 bases between the two ends. The CDR3 loop is CASSPSFAAGYNEQFF. For the CDR3, the DNA is TGTGCCAGCTCACCCAGCTTCGCAGCGGGCTACAATGAGCAGTTCTTC.

The CDR3 region has the DNA TGTGCCACCAGCAGGGGAAGACAGGGGGTTCAGAGCAATCAGCCCCAGCATTTT. Its translation: CATSRGRQGVQSNQPQHF. The chain uses TRBV15 and TRBJ1-5; TRBD1 aligns across 9 bases. The CDR3 is 18 amino acids. Germline trimming cut 3 bases from V and 1 base from J; bases unmatched to any gene: 10. Germline V CDR1 and CDR2: LNHNV, YYDKDF (reference sequence).

The chain combines TRBV27 with TRBJ1-2; D is unclear. The CDR3 is 13 amino acids. The germline V and J ends were trimmed by 0 bases and 8 bases, with 10 bases remaining between them. From germline, CDR1 is MNHEY and CDR2 SMNVEV (reference sequence). CDR3 DNA sequence: TGTGCCAGCAGTTTATCGAGGGCTGGAGGCTACACCTTC. Encoded protein: CASSLSRAGGYTF.

V is TRBV6-6 and J is TRBJ1-5; the D is unclear. This CDR3 has 13 amino acids. Germline V gene data show CDR1 as MNHNY and CDR2 as SVGAGI (reference sequence). The V end was cut by 6 bases, the J end by 9 bases, with 15 bases between. The CDR3 sequence is CASSAHQKRPQHF. The CDR3 nucleotides read TGTGCCAGCAGCGCACATCAGAAGCGGCCCCAGCATTTT.

V is TRBV5-1 and J is TRBJ2-7; 10 bases agree with TRBD1. Germline V CDR1 and CDR2: SGHRS, YFSETQ. V trimming: 3 bases; J trimming: 2 bases; junction bases outside the gene matches: 2. CDR3 length equals 14 residues. The CDR3: CASSSDRGAYEQYF. DNA for the CDR3: TGCGCCAGCAGCTCGGACAGGGGGGCCTACGAGCAGTACTTC.

The chain joins TRBV5-6 to TRBJ2-7, with D maybe TRBD1 (6 bases). There are 14 residues in the CDR3. The germline V gene has CDR1 SGHDT and CDR2 YYEEEE. V was cut by 5 bases and J by 3 bases, with 15 bases left in between. In DNA, the CDR3 is TGTGCCAGCAGGTTAGGACAGCTTAACTACGAGCAGTACTTC. This sequence encodes CASRLGQLNYEQYF.

This chain joins TRBV16 and TRBJ2-3; 9 positions match TRBD2. CDR1 is KGHSY and CDR2 is FQNENV in the germline V gene. The V gene end was trimmed by 4 bases and the J gene end by 3 bases; junction bases not matched to a gene: 5. CDR3 length: 15 amino acids. CDR3 DNA: TGTGCCAGCAGCCCCCGCGGGGGGGAGACAGATACGCAGTATTTT. It codes for CASSPRGGETDTQYF.